This TCR beta chain was profiled in a study of blood T cells in healthy people across ages. Findings and caveats of the study: Higher diversity and more naive CD4+ cells were features of long-lived donors, compared to aged donors. It was held that diversity estimates obtained from one million T cells represented underestimates.

A note on this clonotype: Its antigen remains unidentified.

A J-beta primer mix and a sample-barcoded 5' primer were used in a second PCR of about 7 to 11 cycles. Each TCR beta cDNA got a 12-nucleotide random molecular identifier. TCRdb re-called the 5' RACE reads through MiXCR, storing one row per CDR3 protein. The sample has approximately 810,000 distinct CDR3 sequences, 25% to 30% seen once; the top ten hold 15% to 20%. Germline V gives CDR1 SGHTA, CDR2 FQGNSA. The CDR3 totals 12 residues. The sample taken for sequencing was blood. The source of this sequence is a woman aged 80 or older in good health. The chain combines TRBV7-2 with TRBJ2-7, with no clear D. The J call may be in error: the DNA end matches TRBJ2-5 better. CDR3 bases: TGTGCCAGCAGCTTAGTCGTTGAGACCCAGTACTTC. It codes for CASSLVVETQYF.